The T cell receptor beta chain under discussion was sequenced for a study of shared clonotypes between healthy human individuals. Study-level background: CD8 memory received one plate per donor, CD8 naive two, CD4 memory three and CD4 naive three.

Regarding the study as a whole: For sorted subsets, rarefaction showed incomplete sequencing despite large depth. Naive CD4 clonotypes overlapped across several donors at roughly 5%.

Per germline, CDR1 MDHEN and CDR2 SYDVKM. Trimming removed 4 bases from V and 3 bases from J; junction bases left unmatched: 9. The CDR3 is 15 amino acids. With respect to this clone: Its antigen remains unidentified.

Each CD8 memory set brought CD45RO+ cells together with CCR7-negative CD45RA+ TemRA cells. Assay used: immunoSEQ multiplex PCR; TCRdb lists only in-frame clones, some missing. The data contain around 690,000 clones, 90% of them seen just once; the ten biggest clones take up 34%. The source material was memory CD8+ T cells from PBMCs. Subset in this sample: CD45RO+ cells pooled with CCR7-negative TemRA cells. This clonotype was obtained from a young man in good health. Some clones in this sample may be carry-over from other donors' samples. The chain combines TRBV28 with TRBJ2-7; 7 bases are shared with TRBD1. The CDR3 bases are TGTGCCAGCAGTTCGCGACAGGGTCATTTCTACGAGCAGTACTTC. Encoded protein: CASSSRQGHFYEQYF.